These 11 T cell receptor beta chains share one sample of origin, sequenced in a study of Tregs in tolerant kidney transplant recipients. Clones were read by immunoSEQ multiplex PCR, and TCRdb kept only the in-frame ones, dropping some. The profile shows some 250,000 clones, 80% to 85% of them singletons. Sequenced: CD4+ T cells from blood. The receptors were sampled from a human donor in good health.

The chain recombines TRBV29-1 with TRBJ2-3, with 7 bases lining up with TRBD1. The CDR3 totals 15 residues. Trimming at V came to 4 bases and at J to 0 bases, leaving 7 bases not matched to a gene. Germline CDR1 is SQVTM and CDR2 is ANQGSEA. The CDR3 loop is CSVAGQITSTDTQYF. In DNA, the CDR3 is TGCAGCGTTGCGGGACAGATAACTAGCACAGATACGCAGTATTTT.

CDR3 loop: CASSLGQGGTGELFF. The CDR3 DNA reads as TGTGCCAGCAGCTTGGGACAGGGAGGCACCGGGGAGCTGTTTTTT. The chain joins TRBV5-8 to TRBJ2-2; the D gene is possibly TRBD1 (7 bases). Per germline, CDR1 SGHTS and CDR2 YDEGEE. Trimming took 0 bases from V and 4 from J, leaving 10 bases between them. The CDR3 has 15 amino acids.

J is TRBJ1-1 and V is TRBV7-6; D call uncertain. The CDR3 has 13 residues. V was pared by 4 bases and J by 3 bases, with 9 bases between. Germline V CDR1 and CDR2: SGHVS, FNYEAQ. The CDR3 reads CASSSGRDTEAFF. Here the CDR3 DNA reads TGTGCCAGCAGCTCAGGACGGGACACTGAAGCTTTCTTT.

The V gene is TRBV11-2, the J gene TRBJ1-6; 9 bases are shared with TRBD1. Germline V gives CDR1 SGHAT, CDR2 FQNNGV. The CDR3 runs to 16 residues. V was pared by 2 bases and J by 5 bases, with 4 bases of the junction left unmatched. Here the CDR3 reads CASSLIQGANNSPLHF. CDR3 nucleotide sequence: TGTGCCAGCAGCTTAATACAGGGGGCGAATAATTCACCCCTCCACTTT. The full variable domain, with the rest looked up from reference TRBV11-2 and TRBJ1-6, is EAGVAQSPRYKIIEKRQSVAFWCNPISGHATLYWYQQILGQGPKLLIQFQNNGVVDDSQLPKDRFSAERLKGVDSTLKIQPAKLEDSAVYLCASSLIQGANNSPLHFGNGTRLTVT.

This rearrangement joins TRBV29-1 to TRBJ2-2; D not certain. The CDR3 sequence is 10 residues long. The ends were cut back, 6 bases at V and 3 bases at J, with 2 bases in the middle. Germline V gene data show CDR1 as SQVTM and CDR2 as ANQGSEA. The CDR3 region is CSVYTGELFF. DNA for the CDR3: TGCAGCGTCTACACCGGGGAGCTGTTTTTT.

The CDR3 loop is CASSFWTSLETQYF. The DNA for the CDR3 is TGTGCCAGCAGCTTTTGGACTAGCCTTGAGACCCAGTACTTC. The chain couples TRBV7-8 to TRBJ2-5, with TRBD2 matching over 8 bases. The germline V gene encodes CDR1 SGHVS and CDR2 FQNEAQ. This CDR3 region has 14 residues. V trimming: 3 bases; J trimming: 5 bases; junction bases outside the gene matches: 5.

DNA of the CDR3: TGCGCCAGCAGCTTGGTTGTCGGGGGCGAGCAGTACTTC. As protein: CASSLVVGGEQYF. V usage is TRBV5-1 and J usage is TRBJ2-7; TRBD2 is a possible D gene (6 bases). Germline loops: CDR1 SGHRS, CDR2 YFSETQ. CDR3 length: 13 residues. V shed 0 bases and J shed 6 bases, with 10 bases lying between them.

The chain couples TRBV5-1 to TRBJ2-7, with TRBD1 matching 8 bases. V lost 4 bases to trimming and J lost 0 bases; unmatched junction nucleotides: 6. The length of the CDR3 is 15 residues. CDR1 is SGHRS, CDR2 YFSETQ, per germline. The CDR3 here is CASSPGQGYSYEQYF. The CDR3 nucleotides read TGCGCCAGCAGCCCCGGACAGGGATACTCCTACGAGCAGTACTTC.

This clone was picked up a small number of times. The chain employs TRBV2 and TRBJ1-5; perhaps TRBD1 as D (5 bases). V was pared by 6 bases and J by 4 bases, with 16 bases between. The CDR3 totals 15 residues. The germline CDR1 and CDR2 sequences are SNHLY and FYNNEI. CDR3 region: CASRFRASQNQPQHF. The DNA of the CDR3 is TGTGCCAGCAGATTCAGGGCCTCTCAGAATCAGCCCCAGCATTTT.

This clone appeared once. The CDR3 sequence is CASSSGQGIWSDTQYF. The CDR3 DNA is TGCGCCAGCAGCTCCGGACAGGGGATATGGTCAGATACGCAGTATTTT. The V call is TRBV5-1, the J call TRBJ2-3, with 9 bases that match TRBD1. There are 16 residues in the CDR3. Germline CDR1 is SGHRS and CDR2 is YFSETQ. The trim removed 3 bases at V and 4 bases at J, leaving 9 bases unmatched.

The chain is built from TRBV29-1 and TRBJ2-3, with D perhaps matching TRBD2 (5 bases). V was cut by 3 bases and J by 3 bases, with 13 bases left in between. The CDR3 extends over 14 amino acids. Germline V gene data show CDR1 as SQVTM and CDR2 as ANQGSEA. This CDR3 is CSVDRGVRTDTQYF. The DNA for the CDR3 is TGCAGCGTTGATCGGGGAGTTAGGACAGATACGCAGTATTTT.